This section outlines one T cell receptor (beta chain) sequence together with its context. This record belongs to a study of blood T cell repertoires in COVID-19. Study-wide background: From the United States, Italy and Spain came samples of acute and convalescent COVID-19. Sample material is recorded as cDNA or gDNA derived from T cells, B-cell-depleted T cells, or PBMCs.

V dropped 6 bases and J dropped 1; count of bases not matched to a gene: 3. Per germline, CDR1 SGHDT and CDR2 YYEEEE. This CDR3 is 14 amino acids long. Authors' data handling: How many nucleated cells were present was estimated from reference gene primer amplification. Only in-frame clones appear in the TCRdb table, and some are missing; sequencing was by immunoSEQ multiplex PCR. V and J calls and clone size are copied from that table; D and trimming were computed from the DNA. The sample shows approximately 220,000 clones, roughly 80% of them seen only once. The specimen sequenced was peripheral blood. This clonotype was obtained from a woman at least 80 years old with acute or convalescent COVID-19. The chain recombines TRBV5-6 with TRBJ2-3, with TRBD1 matching 9 bases. This CDR3 is CASNRGLGTDTQYF. Here the CDR3 DNA reads TGTGCCAGCAACAGGGGGCTGGGCACAGATACGCAGTATTTT.